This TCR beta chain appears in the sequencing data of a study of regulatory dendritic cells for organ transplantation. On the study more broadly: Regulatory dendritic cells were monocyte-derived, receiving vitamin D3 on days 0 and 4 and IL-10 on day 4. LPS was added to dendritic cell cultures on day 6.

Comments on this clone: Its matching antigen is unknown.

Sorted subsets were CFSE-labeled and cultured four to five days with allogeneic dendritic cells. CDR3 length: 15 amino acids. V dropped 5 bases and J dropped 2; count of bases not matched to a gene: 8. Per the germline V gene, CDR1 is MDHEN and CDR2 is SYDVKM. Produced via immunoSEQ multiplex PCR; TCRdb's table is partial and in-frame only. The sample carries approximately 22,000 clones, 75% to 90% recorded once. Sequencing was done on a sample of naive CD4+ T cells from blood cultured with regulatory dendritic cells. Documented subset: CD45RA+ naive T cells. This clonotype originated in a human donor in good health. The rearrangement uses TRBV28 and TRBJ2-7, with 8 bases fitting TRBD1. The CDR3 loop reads CASSVRQGLTYEQYF. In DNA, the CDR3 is TGTGCCAGCAGTGTCCGACAGGGGCTCACCTACGAGCAGTACTTC.